A selection of T cell receptor beta chains follows, all from one sample in a study of T cells in Graves' hyperthyroidism and ophthalmopathy. TCRdb re-called the multiplex PCR reads with MiXCR, one entry per CDR3 protein. The data show fewer than 650,000 distinct CDR3 sequences, 12% to 15% seen once. Sequencing used blood. These receptors all stem from a woman in her thirties or forties with Graves' hyperthyroidism. Each CDR3 is given with its conserved first and last residue. The D gene is left open where the match is weak. Size is stated for part of the rows, as once, few or many counts, or as a class when the clone is expanded.

TRBD1,TRBJ1-6,many,TRBV7-2,CASSTRQGSNSPLHF,TGTGCCAGCAGCACCCGACAGGGTTCGAATTCACCCCTCCACTTT
TRBD1,TRBJ2-7,.,TRBV29-1,CSGGQGFYEQYF,TGCAGCGGGGGACAGGGGTTCTACGAGCAGTACTTC
TRBD2,TRBJ2-3,.,TRBV6-1,CASRLAGALTDTQYF,TGTGCCAGCAGATTAGCGGGAGCGCTCACAGATACGCAGTATTTT
TRBD1,TRBJ2-5,.,TRBV6-1,CASSVDRGRALYF,TGTGCCAGCAGTGTGGACAGGGGGCGCGCCCTGTACTTC
.,TRBJ2-5,few,TRBV6-1,CASSVAPWLNLGETQYF,TGTGCCAGCAGTGTAGCGCCCTGGCTAAACCTCGGGGAGACCCAGTACTTC
.,TRBJ2-7,many,TRBV2,CASSEGTPAYEQYF,TGTGCCAGCAGTGAAGGGACGCCAGCCTACGAGCAGTACTTC
.,TRBJ1-1,few,TRBV14,CASSQAGGIITEAFF,TGTGCCAGCAGCCAAGCTGGGGGCATCATAACTGAAGCTTTCTTT
.,TRBJ1-1,.,TRBV4-1,CASSQDSRVVNTEAFF,TGCGCCAGCAGCCAAGATTCCCGGGTAGTGAACACTGAAGCTTTCTTT
.,TRBJ1-6,many,TRBV12-3/TRBV12-4,CASSLGGSYNSPLHF,TGTGCCAGCAGTTTGGGTGGTTCCTATAATTCACCCCTCCACTTT
.,TRBJ1-5,many,TRBV3-1,CASSQDKSNQPQHF,TGTGCCAGCAGCCAAGATAAAAGCAATCAGCCCCAGCATTTT
.,TRBJ2-5,few,TRBV30,CAWSESTRDSYF,TGTGCCTGGAGTGAGTCTACTCGAGACTCGTACTTC
.,TRBJ2-1,many,TRBV12-3/TRBV12-4,CASSSRGNEQFF,TGTGCCAGCAGTTCCCGGGGGAATGAGCAGTTCTTC
.,TRBJ2-7,.,TRBV4-1,CASSQVEKSSYEQYF,TGCGCCAGCAGCCAAGTCGAGAAGAGCTCCTACGAGCAGTACTTC
.,TRBJ1-3,many,TRBV2,CASKVDYSGNTIYF,TGTGCCAGCAAGGTAGACTACTCTGGAAACACCATATATTTT
.,TRBJ2-7,.,TRBV27,CASRGEQYF,TGTGCCAGCCGGGGGGAGCAGTACTTC
.,TRBJ1-1,few,TRBV30,CAWSPEMNTEAFF,TGTGCCTGGAGTCCCGAAATGAACACTGAAGCTTTCTTT
TRBD1,TRBJ1-1,few,TRBV19,CASSGRTGGMNTEAFF,TGTGCCAGTAGTGGAAGGACAGGGGGCATGAACACTGAAGCTTTCTTT
.,TRBJ1-1,many,TRBV28,CASRQPRNTEAFF,TGTGCCAGCAGGCAACCGAGGAACACTGAAGCTTTCTTT
.,TRBJ2-7,many,TRBV20-1,CSASSLARSSYEQYF,TGCAGTGCTAGTTCGCTAGCGCGTAGCTCCTACGAGCAGTACTTC
TRBD1,TRBJ2-1,many,TRBV12-3/TRBV12-4,CASSSPGQLEQFF,TGTGCCAGCAGCTCTCCGGGACAGCTTGAGCAGTTCTTC
TRBD2,TRBJ2-5,.,TRBV4-1,CASSPGTSGKGTQYF,TGCGCCAGCAGCCCCGGGACTAGCGGGAAGGGGACCCAGTACTTC
.,TRBJ1-1,many,TRBV6-5,CASSYGSGSFAEAFF,TGTGCCAGCAGTTACGGTTCCGGGTCGTTCGCTGAAGCTTTCTTT
.,TRBJ2-5,many,TRBV2,CASRTKGGAQYF,TGTGCCAGCAGGACTAAGGGGGGGGCCCAGTACTTC
TRBD1,TRBJ2-7,many,TRBV28,CASSSAGTGVGYEQYF,TGTGCCAGCAGTTCCGCCGGGACAGGGGTTGGGTACGAGCAGTACTTC
.,TRBJ2-5,many,TRBV29-1,CSVAWGGGSQETQYF,TGCAGCGTTGCCTGGGGAGGAGGTAGTCAAGAGACCCAGTACTTC
.,TRBJ1-1,.,TRBV19,CASNHRSGGEAFF,TGTGCCAGTAACCACAGGTCTGGAGGTGAAGCTTTCTTT
.,TRBJ1-2,many,TRBV28,CASLGVVTIYGYTF,TGTGCCAGCTTAGGTGTTGTCACCATCTATGGCTACACCTTC
.,TRBJ2-1,few,TRBV4-1,CASSHRPEIYNEQFF,TGCGCCAGCAGCCACCGACCAGAAATATACAATGAGCAGTTCTTC
.,TRBJ1-3,many,TRBV30,CAWNQGPGNTIYF,TGTGCCTGGAATCAGGGACCTGGAAACACCATATATTTT
.,TRBJ2-1,.,TRBV11-2,CASSLQGGSSYNEQFF,TGTGCCAGCAGCTTACAGGGTGGAAGCTCCTACAATGAGCAGTTCTTC
.,TRBJ2-7,few,TRBV12-3/TRBV12-4,CASSSWGFSYEQYF,TGTGCCAGCAGTTCCTGGGGTTTCTCCTACGAGCAGTACTTC
.,TRBJ1-1,many,TRBV20-1,CSLYRTENTEAFF,TGCAGTCTCTACCGGACAGAGAACACTGAAGCTTTCTTT
TRBD2,TRBJ2-3,.,TRBV27,CASSGLGTSGTGTQYF,TGTGCCAGCAGTGGACTCGGGACTAGCGGCACAGGTACGCAGTATTTT
TRBD2,TRBJ2-3,few,TRBV19,CASSIAGGPDTQYF,TGTGCCAGTAGTATCGCGGGAGGGCCAGATACGCAGTATTTT
.,TRBJ1-3,.,TRBV9,CASSVVSGGPGNTIYF,TGTGCCAGCAGCGTAGTCTCGGGGGGACCTGGAAACACCATATATTTT
TRBD1,TRBJ2-6,.,TRBV18,CASSSDRARGANVLTF,TGTGCCAGCTCATCCGACAGGGCGAGGGGGGCCAACGTCCTGACTTTC
.,TRBJ1-5,many,TRBV28,CASSPPGRRDSNQRQHF,TGTGCCAGCAGCCCGCCCGGTAGGCGGGATAGTAATCAACGCCAGCATTTT
.,TRBJ1-5,many,TRBV7-9,CASSFGDYSNQPQHF,TGTGCCAGCAGCTTCGGTGATTATAGCAATCAGCCCCAGCATTTT
.,TRBJ1-4,many,TRBV2,CASSELVGAAQGKLFF,TGTGCCAGCAGTGAATTGGTTGGGGCGGCCCAAGGAAAACTGTTTTTT
.,TRBJ1-6,few,TRBV4-1,CASSHTAAILHF,TGCGCCAGCAGCCATACAGCCGCGATCCTCCACTTT